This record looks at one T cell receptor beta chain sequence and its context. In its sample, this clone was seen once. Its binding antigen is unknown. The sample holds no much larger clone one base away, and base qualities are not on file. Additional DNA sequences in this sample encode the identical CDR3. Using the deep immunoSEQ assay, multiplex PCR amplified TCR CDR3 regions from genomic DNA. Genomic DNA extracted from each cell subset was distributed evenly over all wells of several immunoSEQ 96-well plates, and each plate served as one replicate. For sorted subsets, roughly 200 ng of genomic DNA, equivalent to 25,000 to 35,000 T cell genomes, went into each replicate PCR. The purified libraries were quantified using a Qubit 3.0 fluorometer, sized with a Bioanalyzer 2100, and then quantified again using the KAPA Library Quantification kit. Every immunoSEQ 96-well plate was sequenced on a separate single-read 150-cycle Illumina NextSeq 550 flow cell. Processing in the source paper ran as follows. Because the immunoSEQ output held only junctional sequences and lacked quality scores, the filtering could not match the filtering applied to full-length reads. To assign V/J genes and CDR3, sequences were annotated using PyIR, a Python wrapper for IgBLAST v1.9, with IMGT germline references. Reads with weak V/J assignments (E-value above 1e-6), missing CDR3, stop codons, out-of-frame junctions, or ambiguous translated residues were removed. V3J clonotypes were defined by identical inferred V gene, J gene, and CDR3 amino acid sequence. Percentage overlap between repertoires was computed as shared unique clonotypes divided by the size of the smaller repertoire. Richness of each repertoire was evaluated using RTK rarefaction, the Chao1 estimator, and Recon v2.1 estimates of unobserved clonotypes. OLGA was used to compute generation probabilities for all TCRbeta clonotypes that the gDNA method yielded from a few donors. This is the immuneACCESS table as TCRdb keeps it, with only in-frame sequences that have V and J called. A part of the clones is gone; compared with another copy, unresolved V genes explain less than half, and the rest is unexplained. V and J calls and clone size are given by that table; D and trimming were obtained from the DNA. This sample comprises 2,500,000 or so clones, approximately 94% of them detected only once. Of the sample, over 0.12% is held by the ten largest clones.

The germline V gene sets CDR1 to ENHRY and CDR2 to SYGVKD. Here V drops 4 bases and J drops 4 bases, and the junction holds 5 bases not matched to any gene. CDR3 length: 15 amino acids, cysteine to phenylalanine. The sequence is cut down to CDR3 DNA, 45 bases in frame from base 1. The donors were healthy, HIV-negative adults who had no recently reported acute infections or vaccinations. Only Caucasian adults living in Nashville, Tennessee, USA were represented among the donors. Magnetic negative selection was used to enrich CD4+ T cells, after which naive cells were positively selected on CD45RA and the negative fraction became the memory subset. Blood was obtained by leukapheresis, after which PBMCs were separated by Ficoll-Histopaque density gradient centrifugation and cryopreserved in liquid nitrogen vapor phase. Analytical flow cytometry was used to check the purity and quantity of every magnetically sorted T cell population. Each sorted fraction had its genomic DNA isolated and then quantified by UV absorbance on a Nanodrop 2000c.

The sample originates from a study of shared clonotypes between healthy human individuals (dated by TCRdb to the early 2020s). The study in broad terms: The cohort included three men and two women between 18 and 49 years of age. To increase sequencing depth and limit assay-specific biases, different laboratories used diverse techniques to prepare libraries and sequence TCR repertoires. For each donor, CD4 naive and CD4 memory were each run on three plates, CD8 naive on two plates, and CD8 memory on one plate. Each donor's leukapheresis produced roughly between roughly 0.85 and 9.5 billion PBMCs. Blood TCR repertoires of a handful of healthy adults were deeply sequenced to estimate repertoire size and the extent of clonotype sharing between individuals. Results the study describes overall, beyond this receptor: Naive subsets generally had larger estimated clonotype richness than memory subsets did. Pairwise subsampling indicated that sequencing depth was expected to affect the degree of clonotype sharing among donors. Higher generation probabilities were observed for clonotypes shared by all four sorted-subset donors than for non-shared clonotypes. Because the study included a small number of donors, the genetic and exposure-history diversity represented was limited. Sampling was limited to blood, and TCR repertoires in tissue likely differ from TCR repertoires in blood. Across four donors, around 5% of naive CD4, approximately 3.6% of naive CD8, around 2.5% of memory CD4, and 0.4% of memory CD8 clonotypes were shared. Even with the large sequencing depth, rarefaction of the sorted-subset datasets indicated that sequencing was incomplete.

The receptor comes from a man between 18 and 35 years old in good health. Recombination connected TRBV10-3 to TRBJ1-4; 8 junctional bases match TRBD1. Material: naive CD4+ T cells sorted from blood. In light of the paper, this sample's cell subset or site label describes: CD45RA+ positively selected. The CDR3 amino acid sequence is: CAISGGTGSNEKLFF. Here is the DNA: TGTGCCATCAGTGGTGGGACAGGCAGTAATGAAAAACTGTTTTTT.